The 19 T cell receptor beta chains below were found in one sample sequenced in a study of cytomegalovirus exposure and HLA in healthy donors. The study ran its PCR with 60 Vbeta and 13 Jbeta primers. The repertoire was sequenced with immunoSEQ multiplex PCR; TCRdb's copy has only in-frame clones and lacks some. The data show fewer than 100,000 clones, 78% seen once. The sample was PBMCs. These TCRs come from a woman aged 40-49 years in good health and CMV-seropositive.

V gene TRBV5-4 combines with J gene TRBJ2-5, with a weak D call TRBD2 (6 bases). There are 15 residues in the CDR3. In germline, CDR1 is SGHNT, CDR2 YYREEE (reference sequence). Trimming shortened V by 0 bases and J by 5 bases, and 14 bases separated the two germline ends. The CDR3 DNA reads as TGTGCCAGCAGCTTGGTAACGGGAGCGGGCGAGACCCAGTACTTC. It specifies CASSLVTGAGETQYF. Full variable domain (remainder filled in from reference TRBV5-4 and TRBJ2-5): ETGVTQSPTHLIKTRGQQVTLRCSSQSGHNTVSWYQQALGQGPQFIFQYYREEENGRGNFPPRFSGLQFPNYSSELNVNALELDDSALYLCASSLVTGAGETQYFGPGTRLLVL.

This clone was counted between two and nine times. The chain couples TRBV9 to TRBJ2-3, with 9 bases fitting TRBD2. The CDR3 is 16 residues long. Germline V gives CDR1 SGDLS, CDR2 YYNGEE. V trimming: 0 bases; J trimming: 4 bases; junction bases outside the gene matches: 6. CDR3 sequence reads: CASSVDIAGVSDTQYF. The CDR3 DNA is TGTGCCAGCAGCGTAGACATAGCGGGAGTATCAGATACGCAGTATTTT.

J is TRBJ1-1 and V is TRBV12-2. TRBV12-2 is a listed pseudogene. The CDR3 spans 15 residues. The CDR3 protein is CASRLVEGRYTEAFF. For the CDR3, the DNA is TGTGCAAGTCGCTTAGTGGAGGGGAGATACACTGAAGCTTTCTTT.

The V call is TRBV30, the J call TRBJ2-7; the D gene is possibly TRBD2 (6 bases). CDR3 length: 12 residues. Germline loops: CDR1 GTSNPN, CDR2 SVGIG (reference sequence). V lost 4 bases, J lost 2 bases, and 9 bases lay in between. CDR3 protein: CAWTPSAYEQYF. The CDR3 DNA reads TGTGCCTGGACTCCTAGCGCCTACGAGCAGTACTTC.

This chain joins TRBV7-6 and TRBJ2-1; TRBD2 matches at 7 bases. This CDR3 has 17 residues. The V gene's germline CDR1 is SGHVS and CDR2 FNYEAQ. J was trimmed by 0 bases and V by 2 bases; bases with no gene match: 7. CDR3 DNA sequence: TGTGCCAGCAGCTTAAATGTACGGACTAGCTCCTACAATGAGCAGTTCTTC. This gives the protein CASSLNVRTSSYNEQFF. Full variable domain (remainder filled in from reference TRBV7-6 and TRBJ2-1): GAGVSQSPRYKVTKRGQDVALRCDPISGHVSLYWYRQALGQGPEFLTYFNYEAQQDKSGLPNDRFSAERPEGSISTLTIQRTEQRDSAMYRCASSLNVRTSSYNEQFFGPGTRLTVL.

The chain links TRBV2 to TRBJ2-5; 7 bases align to TRBD1. Germline assignment: CDR1 SNHLY and CDR2 FYNNEI. The CDR3 covers 18 residues. V shed 4 bases and J 2 bases; nucleotides not matched to a gene: 16. CDR3 bases: TGTGCCAGCAGTGCACCGGGACAGACTTTTCTTCGACAAGAGACCCAGTACTTC. Translated: CASSAPGQTFLRQETQYF.

The V gene is TRBV29-1, the J gene TRBJ2-1, with D possibly being TRBD1 (6 bases). Germline CDR1 SQVTM, CDR2 ANQGSEA. This CDR3 has 11 residues. Deletions cut 5 bases from V and 15 bases from J, with 17 bases between. The CDR3 protein is CSVLRGNYGFF. The CDR3 DNA is TGCAGCGTTCTCAGGGGAAACTATGGGTTCTTC.

This rearrangement joins TRBV6-5 to TRBJ2-5; maybe TRBD1 (5 bases). The tail of the sequence fits TRBJ2-7 better, so the J call may be wrong. CDR1 MNHEY and CDR2 SVGAGI come from the germline V gene. The CDR3 sequence is 15 residues long. The chain's CDR3 is CASSYLQEPAYEQYF. In DNA form, the CDR3 reads TGTGCCAGCAGTTACCTACAGGAGCCCGCCTACGAGCAGTACTTC.

The chain recombines TRBV6-5 with TRBJ2-5, with 11 bases aligning to TRBD2. With the DNA end fitting TRBJ2-7 better, the J assignment may be wrong. CDR3 length equals 16 residues. Looked up from germline, CDR1 is MNHEY and CDR2 is SVGAGI. Here the CDR3 DNA reads TGTGCCAGCAGTTTCACCGGGACTAGCGGTTCCTACGAGCAGTACTTC. Protein: CASSFTGTSGSYEQYF.

This sequence joins TRBV4-1 and TRBJ2-6, with D unclear. Per germline, CDR1 MGHRA and CDR2 YSYEKL. V lost 0 bases and J 0 bases, leaving 6 bases between the germline ends. The CDR3 runs to 16 residues. The chain's CDR3 is CASSQEYGSGANVLTF. CDR3 nucleotide sequence: TGCGCCAGCAGCCAAGAATACGGCTCTGGGGCCAACGTCCTGACTTTC.

The rearrangement uses TRBV11-2 and TRBJ1-3; D is ambiguous. This CDR3 is built from 16 residues. V shed 5 bases and J shed 0 bases, with 14 bases lying between them. Per the germline V gene, CDR1 is SGHAT and CDR2 is FQNNGV. The CDR3 sequence is CASSPLAGNSGNTIYF. The CDR3 nucleotides read TGTGCCAGCAGCCCTCTGGCGGGGAACTCTGGAAACACCATATATTTT.

The chain uses TRBV5-6 and TRBJ2-6; TRBD2 might be the D (5 bases). Germline V gene data show CDR1 as SGHDT and CDR2 as YYEEEE. There are 14 residues in the CDR3. The ends were cut back, 4 bases at V and 1 base at J, with 6 bases in the middle. For the CDR3, the DNA is TGTGCCAGCAGCAGAGGGTCTGGGGCCAACGTCCTGACTTTC. This gives the protein CASSRGSGANVLTF. Full variable domain (missing parts from reference TRBV5-6 and TRBJ2-6): DAGVTQSPTHLIKTRGQQVTLRCSPKSGHDTVSWYQQALGQGPQFIFQYYEEEERQRGNFPDRFSGHQFPNYSSELNVNALLLGDSALYLCASSRGSGANVLTFGAGSRLTVL.

The genes are TRBV16 and TRBJ2-7, with D tentatively TRBD1 (5 bases). The CDR3 is 13 amino acids. V shed 3 bases and J shed 2 bases, with 8 bases lying between them. Looked up from germline, CDR1 is KGHSY and CDR2 is FQNENV. The CDR3 loop is CASSQGHPYEQYF. The CDR3 coding sequence is TGTGCCAGCAGCCAGGGGCACCCCTACGAGCAGTACTTC.

V usage is TRBV19 and J usage is TRBJ1-1; possibly TRBD1 for D (5 bases). Trimming took 10 bases from V and 1 from J, leaving 13 bases between them. The CDR3 is 13 amino acids. Germline assignment: CDR1 LNHDA and CDR2 SQIVND (reference sequence). The CDR3 DNA reads TGTGCCACCCAGACAGCGAAGAACACTGAAGCTTTCTTT. Protein: CATQTAKNTEAFF.

V and J are TRBV30 and TRBJ2-6, with TRBD2 matching 13 bases. Germline V CDR1 and CDR2: GTSNPN, SVGIG (reference sequence). The V and J ends lost 1 base and 2 bases, in that order; junction bases with no gene match: 11. CDR3 length equals 20 residues. CDR3 sequence reads: CAWSALGTSGKWAGANVLTF. The CDR3 DNA is TGTGCCTGGAGTGCCTTGGGGACTAGCGGGAAATGGGCTGGGGCCAACGTCCTGACTTTC.

The CDR3 here is CASSIAGDVGTDTQYF. CDR3 bases: TGTGCCAGTAGTATAGCGGGAGACGTTGGCACAGATACGCAGTATTTT. The genes are TRBV19 and TRBJ2-3; a possible D gene is TRBD2 (6 bases). Trimming shortened V by 1 base and J by 1 base, and 12 bases separated the two germline ends. This CDR3 contains 16 residues. Germline-derived CDR1 and CDR2 are LNHDA and SQIVND (reference sequence).

The J gene is TRBJ1-1, the V gene TRBV9; 7 positions agree with TRBD1. The CDR3 length is 12 residues. V lost 0 bases to trimming and J lost 8 bases; unmatched junction nucleotides: 1. Germline V gene sequence: CDR1 SGDLS, CDR2 YYNGEE. The CDR3 spells CASSVEGQEAFF. DNA of the CDR3: TGTGCCAGCAGCGTAGAGGGACAGGAAGCTTTCTTT.

The chain carries TRBV7-2 and TRBJ1-1; 7 positions match TRBD1. V lost 1 base and J lost 8; bases outside the gene matches: 4. Germline lookup yields CDR1 SGHTA and CDR2 FQGNSA. CDR3 size: 13 residues. In DNA form, the CDR3 reads TGTGCCAGCAGCTTAGACAGGGGAGGAGAAGCTTTCTTT. Its protein product is CASSLDRGGEAFF.

In DNA form, the CDR3 reads TGTGCCACCACCCCAGGACAGGGGGCGCCCTACGAGCAGTACTTC. Its translation: CATTPGQGAPYEQYF. J is TRBJ2-7 and V is TRBV15; TRBD1 matches at 11 bases. Unmatched junction bases numbered 7, after V lost 7 bases and J lost 2 bases. Germline V lookup: CDR1 LNHNV, CDR2 YYDKDF (reference sequence). CDR3 length: 15 residues.